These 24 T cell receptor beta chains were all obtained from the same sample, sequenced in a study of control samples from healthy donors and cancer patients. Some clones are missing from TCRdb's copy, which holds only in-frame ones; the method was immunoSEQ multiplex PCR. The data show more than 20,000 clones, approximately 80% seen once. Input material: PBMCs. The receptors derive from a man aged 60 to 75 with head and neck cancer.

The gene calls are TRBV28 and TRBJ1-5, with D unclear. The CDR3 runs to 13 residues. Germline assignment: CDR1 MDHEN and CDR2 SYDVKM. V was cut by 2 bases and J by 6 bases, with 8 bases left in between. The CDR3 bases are TGTGCCAGCAGTTTACCGAGAGGTCAGCCCCAGCATTTT. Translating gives CASSLPRGQPQHF.

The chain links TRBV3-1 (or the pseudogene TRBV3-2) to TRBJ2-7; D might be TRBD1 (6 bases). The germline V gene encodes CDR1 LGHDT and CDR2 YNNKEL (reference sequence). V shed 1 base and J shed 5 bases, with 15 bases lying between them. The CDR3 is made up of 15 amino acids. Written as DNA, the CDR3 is TGTGCCAGCAGCCAAGGGTCGAGGGGGAAGAACGAGCAGTACTTC. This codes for CASSQGSRGKNEQYF.

CDR3 bases: TGTGCCTGGAGTGCGAAAGGCAATCAGCCCCAGCATTTT. Encoded protein: CAWSAKGNQPQHF. The chain is built from TRBV30 and TRBJ1-5; D gene unclear. V shed 1 base and J shed 2 bases, with 6 bases lying between them. CDR1 and CDR2 from the germline V gene are GTSNPN and SVGIG (reference sequence). This CDR3 is 13 amino acids long. The variable domain in full, with the rest retrieved from reference TRBV30 and TRBJ1-5, is SQTIHQWPATLVQPVGSPLSLECTVEGTSNPNLYWYRQAAGRGLQLLFYSVGIGQISSEVPQNLSASRPQDRQFILSSKKLLLSDSGFYLCAWSAKGNQPQHFGDGTRLSIL.

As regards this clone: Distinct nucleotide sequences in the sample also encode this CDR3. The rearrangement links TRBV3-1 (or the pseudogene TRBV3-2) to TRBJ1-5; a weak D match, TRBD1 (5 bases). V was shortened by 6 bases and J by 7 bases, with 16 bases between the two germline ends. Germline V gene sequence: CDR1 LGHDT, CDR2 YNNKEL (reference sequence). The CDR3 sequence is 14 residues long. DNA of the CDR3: TGTGCCAGCAGGGGGGAGGGGCTGGGGCAGCCCCAGCATTTT. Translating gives CASRGEGLGQPQHF.

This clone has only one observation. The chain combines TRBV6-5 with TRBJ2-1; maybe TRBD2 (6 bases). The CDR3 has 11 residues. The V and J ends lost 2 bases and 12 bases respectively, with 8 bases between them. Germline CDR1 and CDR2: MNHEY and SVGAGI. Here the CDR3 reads CASSYVGGQFF. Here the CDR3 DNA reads TGTGCCAGCAGTTACGTGGGGGGGCAGTTCTTC.

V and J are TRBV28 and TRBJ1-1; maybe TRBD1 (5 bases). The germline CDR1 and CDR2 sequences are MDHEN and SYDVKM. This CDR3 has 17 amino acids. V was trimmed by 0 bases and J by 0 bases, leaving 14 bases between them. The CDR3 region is CASSLWGRVSVNTEAFF. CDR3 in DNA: TGTGCCAGCAGTTTATGGGGCAGGGTATCGGTGAACACTGAAGCTTTCTTT.

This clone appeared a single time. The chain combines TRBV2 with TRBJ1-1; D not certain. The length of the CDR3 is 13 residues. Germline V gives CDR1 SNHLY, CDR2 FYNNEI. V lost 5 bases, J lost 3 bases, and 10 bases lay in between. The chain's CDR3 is CASSTREDTEAFF. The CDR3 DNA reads TGTGCCAGCAGTACGAGGGAGGACACTGAAGCTTTCTTT.

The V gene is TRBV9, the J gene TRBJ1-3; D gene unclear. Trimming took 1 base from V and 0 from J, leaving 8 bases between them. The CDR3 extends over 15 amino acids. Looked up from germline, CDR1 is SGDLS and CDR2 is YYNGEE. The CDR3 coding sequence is TGTGCCAGCAGCGTATGGCCGAGCTCTGGAAACACCATATATTTT. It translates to CASSVWPSSGNTIYF.

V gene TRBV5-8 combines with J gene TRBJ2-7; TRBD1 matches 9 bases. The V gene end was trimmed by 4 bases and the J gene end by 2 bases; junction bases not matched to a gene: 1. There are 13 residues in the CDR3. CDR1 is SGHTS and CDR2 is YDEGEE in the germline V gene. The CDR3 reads CASSRTGAYEQYF. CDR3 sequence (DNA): TGTGCCAGCAGCAGGACAGGGGCCTACGAGCAGTACTTC.

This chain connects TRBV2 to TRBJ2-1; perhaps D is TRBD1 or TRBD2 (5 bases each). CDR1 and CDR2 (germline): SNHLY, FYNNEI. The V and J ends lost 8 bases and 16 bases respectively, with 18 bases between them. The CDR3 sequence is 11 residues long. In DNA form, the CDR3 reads TGTGCCAGCTTGAACCGGGGCAGGGAATTCTTC. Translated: CASLNRGREFF. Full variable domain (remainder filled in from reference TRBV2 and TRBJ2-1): EPEVTQTPSHQVTQMGQEVILRCVPISNHLYFYWYRQILGQKVEFLVSFYNNEISEKSEIFDDQFSVERPDGSNFTLKIRSTKLEDSAMYFCASLNRGREFFGPGTRLTVL.

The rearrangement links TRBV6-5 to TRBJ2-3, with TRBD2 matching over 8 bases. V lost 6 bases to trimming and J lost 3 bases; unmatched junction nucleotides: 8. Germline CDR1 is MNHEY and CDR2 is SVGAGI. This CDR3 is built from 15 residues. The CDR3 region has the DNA TGTGCCAGCAGCCTTCAGCGGGGGAGGACAGATACGCAGTATTTT. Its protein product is CASSLQRGRTDTQYF.

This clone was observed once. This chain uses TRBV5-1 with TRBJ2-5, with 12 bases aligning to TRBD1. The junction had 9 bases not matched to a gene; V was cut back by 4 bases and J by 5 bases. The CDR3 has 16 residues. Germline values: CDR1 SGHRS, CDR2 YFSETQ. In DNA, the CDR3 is TGCGCCAGCAGCGGCAGCGGGACAGGGGGCTTTGAGACCCAGTACTTC. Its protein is CASSGSGTGGFETQYF.

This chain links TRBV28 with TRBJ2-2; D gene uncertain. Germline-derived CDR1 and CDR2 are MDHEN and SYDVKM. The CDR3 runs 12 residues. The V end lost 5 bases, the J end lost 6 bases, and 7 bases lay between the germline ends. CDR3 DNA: TGTGCCAGCAGTGGAAGGCCCGGGGAGCTGTTTTTT. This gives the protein CASSGRPGELFF.

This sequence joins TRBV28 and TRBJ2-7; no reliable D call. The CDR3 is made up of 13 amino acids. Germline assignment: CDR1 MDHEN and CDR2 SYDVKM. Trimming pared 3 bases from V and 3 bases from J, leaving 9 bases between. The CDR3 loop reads CASSFGSNYEQYF. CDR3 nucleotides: TGTGCCAGCAGTTTTGGTAGTAACTACGAGCAGTACTTC.

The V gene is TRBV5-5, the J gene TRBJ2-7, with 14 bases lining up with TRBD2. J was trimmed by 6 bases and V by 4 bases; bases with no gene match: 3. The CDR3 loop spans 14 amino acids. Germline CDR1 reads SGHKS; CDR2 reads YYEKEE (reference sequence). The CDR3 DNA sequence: TGTGCCAGCAGCCCGGGACTAGCGGGGGCCGAGCAGTACTTC. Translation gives CASSPGLAGAEQYF.

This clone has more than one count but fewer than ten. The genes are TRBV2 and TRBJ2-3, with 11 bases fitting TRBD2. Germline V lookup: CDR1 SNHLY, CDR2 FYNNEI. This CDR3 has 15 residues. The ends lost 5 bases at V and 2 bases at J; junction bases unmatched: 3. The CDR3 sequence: CASSPGLADTDTQYF. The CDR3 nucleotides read TGTGCCAGCAGTCCGGGACTAGCGGACACAGATACGCAGTATTTT.

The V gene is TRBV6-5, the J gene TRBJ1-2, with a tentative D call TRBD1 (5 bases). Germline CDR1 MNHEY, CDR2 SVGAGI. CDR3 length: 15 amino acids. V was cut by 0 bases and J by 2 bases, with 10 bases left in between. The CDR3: CASSYSPGWNYGYTF. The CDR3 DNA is TGTGCCAGCAGTTACTCGCCAGGGTGGAACTATGGCTACACCTTC.

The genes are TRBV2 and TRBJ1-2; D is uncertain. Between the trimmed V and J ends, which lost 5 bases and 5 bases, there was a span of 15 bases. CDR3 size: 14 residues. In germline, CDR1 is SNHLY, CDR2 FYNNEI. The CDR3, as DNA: TGTGCCAGCAGTTTTAGTGAGGAAGGGTATGGCTACACCTTC. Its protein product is CASSFSEEGYGYTF.

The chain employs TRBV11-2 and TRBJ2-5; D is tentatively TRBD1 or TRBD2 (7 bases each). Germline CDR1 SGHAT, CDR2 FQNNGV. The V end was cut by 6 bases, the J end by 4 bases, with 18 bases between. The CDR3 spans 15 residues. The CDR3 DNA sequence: TGTGCCAGCAGTTTCCAGGGGGGGGGCGGAGAGACCCAGTACTTC. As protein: CASSFQGGGGETQYF.

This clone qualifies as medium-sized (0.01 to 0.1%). Here the CDR3 reads CASSLNLYEQYF. In DNA form, the CDR3 reads TGTGCCAGCAGTCTAAATCTATACGAGCAGTACTTC. The chain has TRBV12-3 or TRBV12-4 and TRBJ2-7; D is ambiguous. The CDR3 is made up of 12 amino acids. Trimming stripped 5 bases from V and 4 bases from J, with 9 bases between.

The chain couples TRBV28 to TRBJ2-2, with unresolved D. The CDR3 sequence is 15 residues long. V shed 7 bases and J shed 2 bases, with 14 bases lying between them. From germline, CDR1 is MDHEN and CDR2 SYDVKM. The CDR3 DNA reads TGTGCCAGCATCCCCGGCCAGACTAACACCGGGGAGCTGTTTTTT. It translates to CASIPGQTNTGELFF.

The CDR3 bases are TGTGCCAGTAGTATAGATGTTTTTCCCACCGATTGGTATGGAAACACCATATATTTT. This encodes CASSIDVFPTDWYGNTIYF. This chain connects TRBV19 to TRBJ1-3; D gene unclear. The CDR3 runs to 19 residues. V lost 0 bases and J lost 3, with 21 bases in between. The germline V gene has CDR1 LNHDA and CDR2 SQIVND (reference sequence).

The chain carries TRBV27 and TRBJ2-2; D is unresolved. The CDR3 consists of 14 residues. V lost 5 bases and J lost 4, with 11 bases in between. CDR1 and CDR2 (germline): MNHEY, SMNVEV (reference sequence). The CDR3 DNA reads TGTGCCAGCAGTCCCTACCGTGGCACCGGGGAGCTGTTTTTT. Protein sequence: CASSPYRGTGELFF.

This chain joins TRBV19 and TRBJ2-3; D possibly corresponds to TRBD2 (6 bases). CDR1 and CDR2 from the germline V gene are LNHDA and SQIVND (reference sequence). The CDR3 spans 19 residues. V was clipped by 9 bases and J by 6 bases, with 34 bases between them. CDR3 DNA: TGTGCCAGGATCAAGGGAGGTAAAACTCCCAATAGGCACACGGATACGCAGTATTTT. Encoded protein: CARIKGGKTPNRHTDTQYF.